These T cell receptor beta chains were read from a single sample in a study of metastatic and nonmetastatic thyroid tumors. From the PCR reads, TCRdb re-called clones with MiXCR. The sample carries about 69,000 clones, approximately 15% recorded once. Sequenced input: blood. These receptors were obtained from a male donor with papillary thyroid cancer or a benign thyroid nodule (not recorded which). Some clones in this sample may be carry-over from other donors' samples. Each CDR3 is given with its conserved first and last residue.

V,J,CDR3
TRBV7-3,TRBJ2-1,CASSLASVMNNEQFF
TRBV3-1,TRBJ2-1,CASSQIAGGGEQFF
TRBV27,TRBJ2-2,CASSPTSGTGELFF
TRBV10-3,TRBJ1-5,CAIGSESKPQHF
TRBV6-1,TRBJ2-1,CASSEDPQGIYNEQFF
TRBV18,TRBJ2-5,CASSPGPKGGQTQYF
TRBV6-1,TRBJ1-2,CASSDRAGYTF
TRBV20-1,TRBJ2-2,CSASRTSGGGTGELFF
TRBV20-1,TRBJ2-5,CSAEREGRQETQYF
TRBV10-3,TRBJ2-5,CAISDWTEETQYF
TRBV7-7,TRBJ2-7,CASSRFWNRGMYF
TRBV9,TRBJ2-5,CASSVAYRGETQYF
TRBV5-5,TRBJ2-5,CASSLMVGRGAREETQYF
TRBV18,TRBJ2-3,CASSRGVSTDTQYF
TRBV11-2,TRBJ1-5,CASSLLGVGGAGNQPQHF
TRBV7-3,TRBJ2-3,CASSLSGGSTYTQYF
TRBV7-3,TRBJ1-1,CASSRDRGPGTEAFF
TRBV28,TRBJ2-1,CASIFFGRARWSYNEQFF
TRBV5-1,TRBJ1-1,CASSLNANTEAFF
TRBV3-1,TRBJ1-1,CASSPLDRNTEAFF
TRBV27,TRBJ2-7,CASSLTGQGAYEQYF
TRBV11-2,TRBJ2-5,CASSLGFQDTQYF
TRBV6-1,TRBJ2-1,CASSERGDHNEQFF
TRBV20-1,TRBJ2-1,CSAPGTSINNEQFF
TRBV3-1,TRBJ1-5,CASSQSPGKCEPQHF
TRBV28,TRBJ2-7,CASSFAAYEQYF
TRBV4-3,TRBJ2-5,CASRKEIAGGQETQYF
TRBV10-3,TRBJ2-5,CAISDREKETQYF
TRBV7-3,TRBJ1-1,CASSSRGGRGHTEAFF
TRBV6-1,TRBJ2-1,CASSNGTSGTNEQFF
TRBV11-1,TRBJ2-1,CASSPREYNEQFF
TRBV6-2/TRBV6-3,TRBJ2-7,CASSRDRVNEQYF
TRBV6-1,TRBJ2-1,CASSDPATSGGEQFF
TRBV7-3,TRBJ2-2,CASSPTSLTSGTGELFF
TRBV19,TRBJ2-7,CASSIGQDRPVGSYEQYF
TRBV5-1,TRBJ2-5,CASSWGQGVETQYF
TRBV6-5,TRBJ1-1,CASSYDTGSNTEAFF
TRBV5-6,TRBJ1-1,CASSSETYTEAFF
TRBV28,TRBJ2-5,CASNPGTGGQETQYF
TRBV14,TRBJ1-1,CASAGGMNTEAFF
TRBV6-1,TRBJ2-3,CASSEPLAGGADTQYF
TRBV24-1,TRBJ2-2,CATQGHGELFF
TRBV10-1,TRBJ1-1,CASSEVGSEAFF
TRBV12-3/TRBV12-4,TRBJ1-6,CASGPTLPNRSPLHF
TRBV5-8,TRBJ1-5,CASSLVRMGNQPQHF
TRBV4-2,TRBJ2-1,CASRGGGASSYNEQFF
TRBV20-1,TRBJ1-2,CSARGGANYGYTF
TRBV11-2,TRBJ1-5,CASSLLAGTEYQPQHF
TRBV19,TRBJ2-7,CASSGSRGRSSYEQYF
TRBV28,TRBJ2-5,CASTPRRQRELHDTQYF
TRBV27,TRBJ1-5,CASGRRGNQPQHF
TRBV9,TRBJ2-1,CASSLGAAGNEQFF
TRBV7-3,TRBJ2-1,CASSPSRPHEQFF
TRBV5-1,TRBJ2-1,CASSSSGTTYNEQFF
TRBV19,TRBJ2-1,CASTIAGAESNEQFF
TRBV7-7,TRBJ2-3,CASSPRLAGTPDTQYF
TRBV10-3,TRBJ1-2,CAISPGLVNYGYTF
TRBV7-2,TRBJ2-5,CASSDRQGGRETQYF